One sample yielded the 16 T cell receptor beta chains listed below, sequenced in a study of blood T cell repertoires in COVID-19. TCRdb's copy holds only in-frame clones and misses some; the assay was immunoSEQ multiplex PCR. The sample holds tens of thousands of clones; roughly 85% are singletons and the top ten take approximately 12%. The sequenced sample consisted of peripheral blood. Receptors were obtained from a human donor in a cohort sampled during active COVID-19.

A single count supports this clone. The chain recombines TRBV18 with TRBJ2-7; the D gene is possibly TRBD2 (5 bases). V lost 3 bases and J 2 bases, leaving 11 bases between the germline ends. The germline V gene encodes CDR1 KGHSH and CDR2 LQKENI. This CDR3 spans 14 amino acids. The DNA for the CDR3 is TGTGCCAGCTCACCGGCAGGAGGTACCTACGAGCAGTACTTC. This translates into CASSPAGGTYEQYF.

The gene calls are TRBV7-3 and TRBJ2-7, with 13 nucleotides matching TRBD2. The germline V gene has CDR1 SGHTA and CDR2 FQGTGA. Trimming cost V 1 base and J 8 bases; bases outside gene matches: 8. CDR3 length: 16 residues. CDR3 loop: CASSLNGGTSGIKQYF. For the CDR3, the DNA is TGTGCCAGCAGCTTAAATGGGGGGACTAGCGGGATAAAGCAGTACTTC.

The rearrangement uses TRBV6-6 and TRBJ1-4, with TRBD1 matching over 9 bases. The ends lost 7 bases at V and 0 bases at J; junction bases unmatched: 3. Looked up from germline, CDR1 is MNHNY and CDR2 is SVGAGI (reference sequence). The CDR3 is 15 residues long. For the CDR3, the DNA is TGTGCCAGCAACAGACAGGGGGCAACTAATGAAAAACTGTTTTTT. The encoded protein is CASNRQGATNEKLFF.

The gene calls are TRBV7-9 and TRBJ2-2; D is undetermined. This CDR3 contains 14 residues. Trimming took off 1 base at V and 1 base at J, with 4 bases between the two ends. Germline CDR1 SEHNR, CDR2 FQNEAQ (reference sequence). This chain's CDR3 is CASSLGGNTGELFF. CDR3 DNA: TGTGCCAGCAGCTTAGGCGGGAACACCGGGGAGCTGTTTTTT.

The chain recombines TRBV7-3 with TRBJ2-1; TRBD1 matches 11 bases. The CDR3 length is 14 residues. Losses at the gene ends were 5 bases for V and 9 bases for J; bases not matched to a gene: 6. Per germline, CDR1 SGHTA and CDR2 FQGTGA. CDR3 nucleotide sequence: TGTGCCAGCAGCCCCGGGACAGGGGGGGGTGAGCAGTTCTTC. Amino acids: CASSPGTGGGEQFF. Full variable domain (outside the CDR3, taken from reference TRBV7-3 and TRBJ2-1): GAGVSQTPSNKVTEKGKYVELRCDPISGHTALYWYRQSLGQGPEFLIYFQGTGAADDSGLPNDRFFAVRPEGSVSTLKIQRTERGDSAVYLCASSPGTGGGEQFFGPGTRLTVL.

This chain links TRBV2 with TRBJ1-4; 12 bases line up with TRBD1. CDR3 size: 15 residues. Trimming at V came to 8 bases and at J to 4 bases, leaving 5 bases not matched to a gene. Germline V gene data show CDR1 as SNHLY and CDR2 as FYNNEI. The CDR3 sequence is CASGRDRGLNEKLFF. CDR3 bases: TGTGCCAGCGGGAGGGACAGGGGGCTTAATGAAAAACTGTTTTTT.

This clone was seen more than once but under ten times. J is TRBJ2-1 and V is TRBV5-5; possible D gene TRBD2, 5 bases. V lost 4 bases to trimming and J lost 13 bases, with 12 bases between them. The CDR3 contains 11 residues. Germline values: CDR1 SGHKS, CDR2 YYEKEE (reference sequence). The CDR3 region has the DNA TGTGCCAGCAGCCAAACTAGAGTTCAGTTCTTC. Protein sequence: CASSQTRVQFF.

This chain joins TRBV30 and TRBJ2-3; 9 bases align to TRBD2. The length of the CDR3 is 16 residues. The germline CDR1 and CDR2 sequences are GTSNPN and SVGIG (reference sequence). V dropped 2 bases and J dropped 4; count of bases not matched to a gene: 10. Here the CDR3 reads CAWSRGSSGAADTQYF. The DNA for the CDR3 is TGTGCCTGGAGTCGGGGGTCTAGCGGGGCGGCAGATACGCAGTATTTT.

V and J are TRBV10-3 and TRBJ2-1; 14 bases map to TRBD2. The CDR3 is made up of 15 amino acids. Germline V gives CDR1 ENHRY, CDR2 SYGVKD. Unmatched junction bases numbered 6, after V lost 7 bases and J lost 7 bases. CDR3 residues: CAITGTSGSGNEQFF. For the CDR3, the DNA is TGTGCCATCACCGGGACTAGCGGGAGTGGGAATGAGCAGTTCTTC.

This chain joins TRBV9 and TRBJ2-3; 12 nucleotides line up with TRBD2. The germline gives CDR1 SGDLS, CDR2 YYNGEE. Trimming removed 2 bases from V and 0 bases from J; junction bases left unmatched: 4. The CDR3 sequence is 17 residues long. Here the CDR3 DNA reads TGTGCCAGCAGCGTTACCGGGACTAGCGGGAGCACAGATACGCAGTATTTT. It codes for CASSVTGTSGSTDTQYF.

The V gene is TRBV5-4, the J gene TRBJ2-1; 10 bases align to TRBD2. Germline CDR1 and CDR2: SGHNT and YYREEE (reference sequence). V lost 4 bases to trimming and J lost 9 bases; unmatched junction nucleotides: 13. The CDR3 is 16 amino acids. CDR3 residues: CASSPPSAGGPGEQFF. CDR3 DNA sequence: TGTGCCAGCAGCCCACCGTCAGCGGGAGGGCCGGGTGAGCAGTTCTTC. Filled out from reference TRBV5-4 and TRBJ2-1, the complete variable domain reads ETGVTQSPTHLIKTRGQQVTLRCSSQSGHNTVSWYQQALGQGPQFIFQYYREEENGRGNFPPRFSGLQFPNYSSELNVNALELDDSALYLCASSPPSAGGPGEQFFGPGTRLTVL.

The V and J genes are TRBV10-3 and TRBJ2-7; weak D call: TRBD1 (6 bases). Germline V gene sequence: CDR1 ENHRY, CDR2 SYGVKD. The CDR3 consists of 14 residues. The ends were cut back, 4 bases at V and 5 bases at J, with 15 bases in the middle. CDR3 sequence (DNA): TGTGCCATCAGTGGGTCAGGGGTGGGCCACGAGCAGTACTTC. It encodes CAISGSGVGHEQYF.

This rearrangement joins TRBV7-6 to TRBJ2-1; maybe TRBD2 (5 bases). The CDR3 consists of 15 residues. Germline V gene sequence: CDR1 SGHVS, CDR2 FNYEAQ. Trimming shortened V by 8 bases and J by 4 bases, and 18 bases separated the two germline ends. DNA of the CDR3: TGTGCCAGCGCCACTGTAGAGGGCCTGTACAATGAGCAGTTCTTC. Its translation: CASATVEGLYNEQFF.

This rearrangement joins TRBV19 to TRBJ2-7, with a tentative D call TRBD1 (6 bases). Germline CDR1 and CDR2: LNHDA and SQIVND (reference sequence). Trimming took 5 bases from V and 3 from J, leaving 14 bases between them. CDR3 length: 14 residues. The chain's CDR3 is CASSFRGVLYEQYF. In DNA form, the CDR3 reads TGTGCCAGTAGTTTCAGGGGTGTACTCTACGAGCAGTACTTC.

The J gene is TRBJ1-6, the V gene TRBV27, with 9 positions matching TRBD1. The J segment lost 6 bases and the V segment lost 8 bases, leaving 8 bases of the junction unmatched. CDR3 size: 15 residues. Germline V gene data show CDR1 as MNHEY and CDR2 as SMNVEV (reference sequence). Here the CDR3 DNA reads TGTGCCAGCGGTAAAAGACAGGGGGGTAATTCACCCCTCCACTTT. It is translated as CASGKRQGGNSPLHF.

This chain joins TRBV5-5 and TRBJ2-1, with 10 bases fitting TRBD2. The germline CDR1 and CDR2 sequences are SGHKS and YYEKEE (reference sequence). The CDR3 runs 15 residues. V lost 4 bases and J lost 7; bases outside the gene matches: 8. In DNA form, the CDR3 reads TGTGCCAGCAGCGCCTGGACTAGCGGAGGGAATGAGCAGTTCTTC. Encoded protein: CASSAWTSGGNEQFF.